The T cell receptor (beta chain) described here comes from a study of blood T cell repertoires in COVID-19. Overall study: COVID-19 samples, acute and convalescent, were from the United States, Italy and Spain. Nucleic acid was either cDNA or gDNA, and it came from T cells, B-cell-depleted T cells, or PBMCs.

Trimming cost V 4 bases and J 8 bases; bases outside gene matches: 11. This CDR3 has 16 amino acids. CDR1 and CDR2 (germline): MNHNS, SASEGT. This clone was detected a few times. Per the authors' pipeline: Reference gene primer amplification in the assay estimated nucleated cell counts. Clones were read by immunoSEQ multiplex PCR, and TCRdb kept only the in-frame ones, dropping some. From that table come the V and J calls and clone size; the DNA was used to work out D and trimming. The table shows about 410,000 clones, with roughly 89% occurring only once. The chain combines TRBV6-1 with TRBJ1-4; TRBD1 matches at 9 bases. The sequencing input was peripheral blood. The source is a woman younger than 45 with active or convalescent COVID-19. The CDR3 sequence is CASSGNRGHGSEKLFF. The CDR3 nucleotides are TGTGCCAGCAGTGGCAACAGGGGGCATGGATCGGAAAAACTGTTTTTT.